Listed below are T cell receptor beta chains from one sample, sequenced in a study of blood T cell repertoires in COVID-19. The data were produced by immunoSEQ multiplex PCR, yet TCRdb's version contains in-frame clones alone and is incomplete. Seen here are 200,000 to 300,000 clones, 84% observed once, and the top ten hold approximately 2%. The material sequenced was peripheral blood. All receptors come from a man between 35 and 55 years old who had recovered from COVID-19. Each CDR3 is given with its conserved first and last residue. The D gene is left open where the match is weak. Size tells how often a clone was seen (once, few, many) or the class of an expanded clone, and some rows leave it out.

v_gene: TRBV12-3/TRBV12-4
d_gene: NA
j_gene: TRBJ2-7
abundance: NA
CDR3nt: TGTGCCAGCAGTTTATTCGCCTATGACGAGCAGTACTTC
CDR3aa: CASSLFAYDEQYF

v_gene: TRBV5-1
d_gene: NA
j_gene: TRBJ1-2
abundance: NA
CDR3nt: TGCGCCAGCAGCTCCGAGGGCATCGGCTATGGCTACACCTTC
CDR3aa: CASSSEGIGYGYTF

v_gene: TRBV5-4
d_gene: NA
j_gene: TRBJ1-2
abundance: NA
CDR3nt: TGTGCCAGCAGCTTATCAGGGGTAGACTATGGCTACACCTTC
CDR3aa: CASSLSGVDYGYTF

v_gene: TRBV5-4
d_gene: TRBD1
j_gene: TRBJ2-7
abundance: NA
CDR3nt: TGTGCCAGCAGCTTGCCCGGACAGGGGTCCTACGAGCAGTACTTC
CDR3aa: CASSLPGQGSYEQYF

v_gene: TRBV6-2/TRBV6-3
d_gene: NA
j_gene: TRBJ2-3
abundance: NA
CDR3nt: TGTGCCAGCAGTTTCTTAGGGGTTACAGATACGCAGTATTTT
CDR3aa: CASSFLGVTDTQYF

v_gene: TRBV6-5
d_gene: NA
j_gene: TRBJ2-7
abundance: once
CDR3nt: TGTGCCAGCAGCATTCTTAGCGGCAACTACGAGCAGTACTTC
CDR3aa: CASSILSGNYEQYF

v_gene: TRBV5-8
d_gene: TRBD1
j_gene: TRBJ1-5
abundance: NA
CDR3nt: TGTGCCAGCAACTTGTGGACAGGGGGGAACAGCAATCAGCCCCAGCATTTT
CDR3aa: CASNLWTGGNSNQPQHF

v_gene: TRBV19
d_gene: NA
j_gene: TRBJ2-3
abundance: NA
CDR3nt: TGTGCCAGTAGTAGGGGCGTAGATACGCAGTATTTT
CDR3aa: CASSRGVDTQYF

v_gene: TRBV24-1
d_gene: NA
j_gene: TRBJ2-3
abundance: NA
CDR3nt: TGTGCCACCAGTGACGGGGGCACAGATACGCAGTATTTT
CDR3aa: CATSDGGTDTQYF

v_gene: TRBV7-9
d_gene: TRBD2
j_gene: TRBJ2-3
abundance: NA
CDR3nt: TGTGCCAGCAGCTTAAGGACTAGCGGGGGGTGGAGCACAGATACGCAGTATTTT
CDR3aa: CASSLRTSGGWSTDTQYF

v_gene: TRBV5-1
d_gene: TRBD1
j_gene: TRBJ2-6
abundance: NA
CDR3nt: TGCGCCAGCAGCCCTGGACAGGGAGGTTCCTCTGGGGCCAACGTCCTGACTTTC
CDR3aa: CASSPGQGGSSGANVLTF

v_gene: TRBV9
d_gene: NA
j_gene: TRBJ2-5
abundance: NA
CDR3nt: TGTGCCAGCAGCGGCGGGCTCGGTGGGGAGACCCAGTACTTC
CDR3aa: CASSGGLGGETQYF

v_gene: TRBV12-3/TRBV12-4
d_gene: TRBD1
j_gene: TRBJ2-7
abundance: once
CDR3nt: TGTGCCAGCAGTCCAGGGGGCCACGAGCAGTACTTC
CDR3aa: CASSPGGHEQYF